This T cell receptor beta chain was recovered during a study of T cells in Graves' hyperthyroidism and ophthalmopathy. Study details: Peripheral blood draws took place at initial diagnosis, ahead of any treatment. Overall study results and limits: Most clonotypes expanded in thyroid above 0.001 were likewise present in blood.

This clonotype has a count of ten or more. Its antigen remains unknown. V was cut by 3 bases and J by 3 bases, with 9 bases left in between. The CDR3 is made up of 14 amino acids. Looked up from germline, CDR1 is MDHEN and CDR2 is SYDVKM. PBMCs were collected from an approximately 9.3 ml volume of fresh peripheral blood. Amplification of TCR beta CDR3 regions used RNA as the template. HTBI primers drove first-round RT-PCR of the TCR CDR3. TCRdb redid the calling of the multiplex PCR reads with MiXCR, one entry per CDR3 protein. The sample records about 260,000 distinct CDR3 sequences, 25% to 30% being singletons.

This chain connects TRBV28 to TRBJ1-5; D uncertain. This clonotype was obtained from a man aged 40-55 years with Graves' hyperthyroidism that later progressed to Graves' ophthalmopathy. The source material was blood. DNA for the CDR3: TGTGCCAGCAGTTTGTCGCAGGTCAATCAGCCCCAGCATTTT. Its protein product is CASSLSQVNQPQHF.